Shown below are 21 T cell receptor beta chains from a single sample sequenced in a study of shared clonotypes between healthy human individuals. TCRdb's table, derived via immunoSEQ multiplex PCR, lists solely in-frame clones and lacks some. This table has roughly 650,000 clones, 97% appearing once. Sequencing was done on a sample of naive CD4+ T cells sorted from blood. Subset described: CD45RA+ positively selected. The source is a woman aged 25-40 years in good health.

Of note for this clone: The same CDR3 is also encoded by other DNA sequences in this sample. V and J are TRBV28 and TRBJ2-3; D call uncertain. V lost 4 bases and J lost 2, with 4 bases in between. The germline CDR1 and CDR2 sequences are MDHEN and SYDVKM. The CDR3 is 12 amino acids. CDR3 protein: CASSSNTDTQYF. For the CDR3, the DNA is TGTGCCAGCAGTTCCAACACAGATACGCAGTATTTT.

The J gene is TRBJ1-6, the V gene TRBV28, with 10 bases fitting TRBD1. This CDR3 contains 15 residues. V gave up 6 bases and J gave up 9 bases; unmatched junction bases: 8. CDR1 and CDR2 (germline): MDHEN, SYDVKM. CDR3 residues: CASRYNDRGLSPLHF. The CDR3 DNA follows: TGTGCCAGCAGGTATAACGACAGGGGGCTTTCACCCCTCCACTTT.

CDR3 residues: CASSIPGVETQYF. As DNA, the CDR3 is TGTGCCAGCAGTATCCCTGGAGTGGAGACCCAGTACTTC. The chain links TRBV11-2 to TRBJ2-5; no reliable D call. The V end was cut by 6 bases, the J end by 5 bases, with 13 bases between. The CDR3 consists of 13 residues. CDR1 SGHAT and CDR2 FQNNGV come from the germline V gene.

CDR3 in amino acids: CASSLEASGVGDTQYF. The CDR3 region has the DNA TGTGCCAGCAGCTTAGAGGCTAGCGGAGTGGGAGATACGCAGTATTTT. The chain links TRBV7-2 to TRBJ2-3, with 7 bases fitting TRBD2. The ends lost 1 base at V and 5 bases at J; junction bases unmatched: 9. This CDR3 has 16 amino acids. Germline CDR1 and CDR2: SGHTA and FQGNSA. The full variable domain, in which reference TRBV7-2 and TRBJ2-3 provide the parts outside the CDR3, is GAGVSQSPSNKVTEKGKDVELRCDPISGHTALYWYRQSLGQGLEFLIYFQGNSAPDKSGLPSDRFSAERTGGSVSTLTIQRTQQEDSAVYLCASSLEASGVGDTQYFGPGTRLTVL.

The chain carries TRBV28 and TRBJ1-4; a weak D match, TRBD1 (6 bases). Between the trimmed V and J ends, which lost 5 bases and 7 bases, there was a span of 17 bases. CDR3 length equals 15 residues. CDR1 and CDR2 (germline): MDHEN, SYDVKM. The CDR3 bases are TGTGCCAGCAGTCCCCTACCCGGACAGCGTGAAAAACTGTTTTTT. It translates to CASSPLPGQREKLFF. Combining the CDR3 with reference TRBV28 and TRBJ1-4 gives the whole variable domain DVKVTQSSRYLVKRTGEKVFLECVQDMDHENMFWYRQDPGLGLRLIYFSYDVKMKEKGDIPEGYSVSREKKERFSLILESASTNQTSMYLCASSPLPGQREKLFFGSGTQLSVL.

The gene calls are TRBV27 and TRBJ2-7, with D perhaps matching TRBD1 (6 bases). The CDR3 has 16 amino acids. The germline V and J ends were trimmed by 5 bases and 0 bases, with 17 bases remaining between them. Germline lookup yields CDR1 MNHEY and CDR2 SMNVEV (reference sequence). The CDR3: CASSPLRGSSSYEQYF. The DNA for the CDR3 is TGTGCCAGCAGTCCCCTCAGGGGCTCCAGCTCCTACGAGCAGTACTTC.

This sequence joins TRBV5-5 and TRBJ2-7; D is undetermined. The CDR3 spans 13 residues. Trimming pared 0 bases from V and 4 bases from J, leaving 8 bases between. CDR1 is SGHKS and CDR2 is YYEKEE in the germline V gene (reference sequence). The CDR3: CASSLAWGYEQYF. The CDR3 DNA is TGTGCCAGCAGCTTGGCTTGGGGTTACGAGCAGTACTTC.

The chain's CDR3 is CASLWGLAGLGTGELFF. CDR3 DNA sequence: TGTGCCAGTCTTTGGGGCCTAGCGGGGCTTGGCACCGGGGAGCTGTTTTTT. The chain combines TRBV28 with TRBJ2-2; TRBD2 aligns across 9 bases. This CDR3 is 17 amino acids long. V was pared by 9 bases and J by 4 bases, with 15 bases of the junction left unmatched. The germline V gene encodes CDR1 MDHEN and CDR2 SYDVKM. Based on the CDR3 plus reference TRBV28 and TRBJ2-2, the full variable domain is DVKVTQSSRYLVKRTGEKVFLECVQDMDHENMFWYRQDPGLGLRLIYFSYDVKMKEKGDIPEGYSVSREKKERFSLILESASTNQTSMYLCASLWGLAGLGTGELFFGEGSRLTVL.

The CDR3 sequence: CASSPAERERFEQFF. CDR3 nucleotide sequence: TGTGCCAGCAGCCCAGCTGAACGGGAGAGGTTTGAGCAGTTCTTC. The chain uses TRBV14 and TRBJ2-1; D is possibly TRBD2 (6 bases). The V gene lost 4 bases and the J gene lost 9 bases, with 19 bases spanning the gap. The CDR3 totals 15 residues. Looked up from germline, CDR1 is SGHDN and CDR2 is FVKESK. The variable domain in full, completed from reference TRBV14 and TRBJ2-1, reads EAGVTQFPSHSVIEKGQTVTLRCDPISGHDNLYWYRRVMGKEIKFLLHFVKESKQDESGMPNNRFLAERTGGTYSTLKVQPAELEDSGVYFCASSPAERERFEQFFGPGTRLTVL.

The rearrangement links TRBV11-2 to TRBJ2-1; no clear D gene. Germline V CDR1 and CDR2: SGHAT, FQNNGV. V shed 5 bases and J shed 10 bases, with 12 bases lying between them. The CDR3 covers 12 residues. In DNA form, the CDR3 reads TGTGCCAGCAGCGGTAGAACCCGGGAGCAGTTCTTC. Translation gives CASSGRTREQFF.

The chain combines TRBV11-2 with TRBJ1-2; maybe TRBD1 (6 bases). CDR3 length: 13 amino acids. Trimming stripped 6 bases from V and 7 bases from J, with 15 bases between. Germline values: CDR1 SGHAT, CDR2 FQNNGV. The DNA for the CDR3 is TGTGCCAGCAGACAAACAGGGAGAAGTGGCTACACCTTC. Its protein product is CASRQTGRSGYTF.

The V gene is TRBV13, the J gene TRBJ2-1; TRBD2 matches at 15 bases. In germline, CDR1 is PRHDT, CDR2 FYEKMQ (reference sequence). The CDR3 runs to 17 residues. V lost 5 bases and J lost 6; bases outside the gene matches: 8. Written as DNA, the CDR3 is TGTGCCAGCAGCCCGGGACTAGCGGGAGGCCCTGGCAATGAGCAGTTCTTC. Translation: CASSPGLAGGPGNEQFF.

V gene TRBV28 combines with J gene TRBJ2-7, with TRBD2 matching 15 bases. CDR3 length equals 14 residues. The V and J ends lost 3 bases and 12 bases, in that order; junction bases with no gene match: 6. The germline V gene has CDR1 MDHEN and CDR2 SYDVKM. In DNA, the CDR3 is TGTGCCAGCAGTTTTAGGACTAGCGGGAGGGGGTCGTACTTC. The encoded protein is CASSFRTSGRGSYF.

Comment on this clone: This same CDR3 is encoded by further DNA sequences in the sample. V is TRBV9 and J is TRBJ2-1, with 8 bases lining up with TRBD2. The CDR3 sequence is 15 residues long. The germline V gene encodes CDR1 SGDLS and CDR2 YYNGEE. After removal of 2 bases from V and 4 bases from J, the junction contained 5 bases not matched to a gene. CDR3 protein: CASSVGTREYNEQFF. Written as DNA, the CDR3 is TGTGCCAGCAGCGTGGGGACTAGAGAGTACAATGAGCAGTTCTTC.

The CDR3 coding sequence is TGTGCCAGCAGCTCCCGCCCAACTGAACCTATATACGAGCAGTACTTC. Protein sequence: CASSSRPTEPIYEQYF. The chain links TRBV21-1 to TRBJ2-7; TRBD2 is the table's D call and was not checked against the DNA. TRBV21-1 represents a pseudogene. This CDR3 comprises 16 residues.

The chain couples TRBV6-6 to TRBJ2-3; 7 bases line up with TRBD2. Losses at the gene ends were 4 bases for V and 0 bases for J; bases not matched to a gene: 1. This CDR3 spans 14 amino acids. CDR1 is MNHNY, CDR2 SVGAGI, per germline (reference sequence). This chain's CDR3 is CASSSSGSTDTQYF. DNA for the CDR3: TGTGCCAGCAGTTCTAGCGGTAGCACAGATACGCAGTATTTT.

The chain employs TRBV28 and TRBJ1-5; unclear D gene. With 7 bases removed from V and 7 bases from J, the gap between germline ends came to 20 bases. This CDR3 region has 15 residues. CDR1 and CDR2 (germline): MDHEN, SYDVKM. DNA for the CDR3: TGTGCCAGCACCCCCCCCCGTGGGATAAACCAGCCCCAGCATTTT. The encoded protein is CASTPPRGINQPQHF. The variable domain in full, with the rest retrieved from reference TRBV28 and TRBJ1-5, is DVKVTQSSRYLVKRTGEKVFLECVQDMDHENMFWYRQDPGLGLRLIYFSYDVKMKEKGDIPEGYSVSREKKERFSLILESASTNQTSMYLCASTPPRGINQPQHFGDGTRLSIL.

As concerns this clone: The junction differs from germline at one of its ends, possibly a read error. The J gene is TRBJ1-5, the V gene TRBV19; the match to TRBD1 covers 7 bases. Looked up from germline, CDR1 is LNHDA and CDR2 is SQIVND (reference sequence). The CDR3 has 15 amino acids. CDR3 protein: CASSTQGGGNPPQHF. The CDR3 DNA reads TGTGCCAGTAGTACGCAAGGGGGCGGAAATCCGCCCCAGCATTTT.

This rearrangement joins TRBV7-6 to TRBJ2-5; D is uncertain. This CDR3 spans 13 amino acids. Germline CDR1 SGHVS, CDR2 FNYEAQ. V was clipped by 5 bases and J by 6 bases, with 13 bases between them. The CDR3 DNA is TGTGCCAGCAGCCAAGACACCTACCAGACCCAGTACTTC. Translating gives CASSQDTYQTQYF.

The chain uses TRBV28 and TRBJ1-2, with 8 bases lining up with TRBD1. J gave up 7 bases and V 5 bases, and 6 bases lay outside the gene matches. Germline CDR1 is MDHEN and CDR2 is SYDVKM. This CDR3 has 13 amino acids. The CDR3 DNA is TGTGCCAGCAGTCAAGGGACAGGACGTGGCTACACCTTC. Translated: CASSQGTGRGYTF.

The chain employs TRBV11-1 and TRBJ1-2, with D possibly being TRBD1 (5 bases). Germline V gene data show CDR1 as SGHAT and CDR2 as FQDESV (reference sequence). The V end was cut by 5 bases, the J end by 4 bases, with 8 bases between. The CDR3 has 12 residues. The CDR3 is CASSQDSYGYTF. CDR3 nucleotide sequence: TGTGCCAGCAGCCAAGACAGCTATGGCTACACCTTC.